The 19 T cell receptor beta chains listed next were all sequenced from one sample in a study of T-cell reconstitution after alpha-beta-depleted transplantation in children. Using unique molecular identifiers, the investigators prepared the TCRbeta library. MiXCR, run by TCRdb on the PCR reads, gives a single entry per CDR3 protein. The sample comprises approximately 170,000 distinct CDR3 sequences, over 8.5% of which are singletons, and over 10% rests with the top ten. The source was PBMCs, collected before TCRalphabeta/CD19-depleted stem cell transplant. All receptors come from a boy aged 2 to 9 with acute myeloid leukemia, due to receive a stem cell transplant.

This clonotype was seen ten or more times. The V call is TRBV5-1, the J call TRBJ1-2; TRBD1 might be the D (6 bases). CDR1 and CDR2 (germline): SGHRS, YFSETQ. V lost 5 bases and J 6 bases, leaving 23 bases between the germline ends. The CDR3 loop spans 16 amino acids. The DNA for the CDR3 is TGCGCCAGCAGAAGCACCGGGACAACGGGTGTAGATGGCTACACCTTC. It codes for CASRSTGTTGVDGYTF. Together with reference TRBV5-1 and TRBJ1-2, the CDR3 gives the full variable domain: KAGVTQTPRYLIKTRGQQVTLSCSPISGHRSVSWYQQTPGQGLQFLFEYFSETQRNKGNFPGRFSGRQFSNSRSEMNVSTLELGDSALYLCASRSTGTTGVDGYTFGSGTRLTVV.

This clonotype was found many times. V and J are TRBV5-1 and TRBJ2-7; 10 nucleotides align to TRBD2. The CDR3 spans 16 residues. Germline V gives CDR1 SGHRS, CDR2 YFSETQ. The V and J ends lost 0 bases and 2 bases, in that order; junction bases with no gene match: 5. The CDR3 sequence is CASSLAVLAGAYEQYF. The CDR3 DNA sequence: TGCGCCAGCAGCTTGGCTGTCCTAGCGGGAGCCTACGAGCAGTACTTC.

As for this clonotype: This clone may be a read error of a much larger clone one base away. This chain links TRBV20-1 with TRBJ2-3; D is unresolved. This CDR3 is built from 14 residues. Germline lookup yields CDR1 DFQATT and CDR2 SNEGSKA (reference sequence). V was clipped by 0 bases and J by 7 bases, with 14 bases between them. The CDR3 region has the DNA TGCAGTGCTAGAGAAGACTCAAGTAGCTATACGCAGTATTTT. The encoded protein is CSAREDSSSYTQYF.

The table lists this clonotype with many counts. The DNA for the CDR3 is TGTGCCAGCAGCTTGGTTGAGGGGGCTGAAGCTTTCTTT. Translating it yields CASSLVEGAEAFF. The rearrangement joins TRBV5-5 to TRBJ1-1; possibly TRBD1 for D (6 bases). The CDR3 length is 13 residues. Germline assignment: CDR1 SGHKS and CDR2 YYEKEE (reference sequence). Trimming removed 0 bases at V and 6 bases at J, with 9 bases between.

The chain carries TRBV12-3 or TRBV12-4 and TRBJ2-1; 9 bases line up with TRBD1. The CDR3 covers 16 residues. With V trimmed by 5 bases and J by 3 bases, 8 bases remained unmatched. CDR3 in DNA: TGTGCCAGCAGTAGAACCGGGACAGGGCACTACAATGAGCAGTTCTTC. It specifies CASSRTGTGHYNEQFF.

This clonotype was found many times. The V gene is TRBV4-1, the J gene TRBJ2-5, with 12 bases aligning to TRBD2. The germline V gene encodes CDR1 MGHRA and CDR2 YSYEKL. There are 16 residues in the CDR3. The V and J ends lost 2 bases and 5 bases, in that order; junction bases with no gene match: 6. The CDR3 loop reads CASSQTSGRWAETQYF. The CDR3 DNA reads TGCGCCAGCAGCCAAACTAGCGGGAGGTGGGCGGAGACCCAGTACTTC.

Many counts were recorded for this clonotype. The chain uses TRBV7-2 and TRBJ2-3; tentative D call: TRBD2 (5 bases). V was shortened by 2 bases and J by 2 bases, with 14 bases between the two germline ends. The CDR3 is 16 residues long. Germline V gene data show CDR1 as SGHTA and CDR2 as FQGNSA. CDR3 in amino acids: CASSLNPPGNTDTQYF. In DNA form, the CDR3 reads TGTGCCAGCAGCTTAAACCCTCCGGGGAACACAGATACGCAGTATTTT.

V is TRBV11-3 and J is TRBJ2-2; weak D call: TRBD2 (5 bases). Germline lookup yields CDR1 SGHNT and CDR2 YENEEA. The CDR3 has 16 residues. Trimming left V 2 bases short and J 4 bases short, with 14 bases between. CDR3 DNA: TGTGCCAGCAGCTTAACATTTCGGACTCGCACCGGGGAGCTGTTTTTT. Its protein is CASSLTFRTRTGELFF.

Turning to this clonotype: This may arise from a read error, as a much more abundant clone is one base away. This chain joins TRBV25-1 and TRBJ2-7, with D hard to call. This CDR3 comprises 11 residues. Germline V lookup: CDR1 MGHDK, CDR2 SYGVNS. CDR3 sequence reads: CASTEFDEQHF. The DNA for the CDR3 is TGTGCCAGCACCGAATTCGACGAGCAGCACTTC.

This clonotype was found many times. CDR3 sequence reads: CASSLDVGGYYEQYF. Here the CDR3 DNA reads TGTGCCAGCAGCTTGGATGTTGGGGGCTACTACGAGCAGTACTTC. The V and J genes are TRBV5-5 and TRBJ2-7, with a possible D match to TRBD1 (6 bases). Per germline, CDR1 SGHKS and CDR2 YYEKEE (reference sequence). The CDR3 is 15 amino acids. With 0 bases removed from V and 3 bases from J, the gap between germline ends came to 13 bases.

This clonotype has just one count. The chain employs TRBV7-6 and TRBJ1-5, with D possibly being TRBD1 (6 bases). CDR1 and CDR2 (germline): SGHVS, FNYEAQ. The CDR3 has 15 residues. Trimming cost V 5 bases and J 3 bases, with 14 bases left between them. The CDR3 DNA reads TGTGCCAGCAGCCCAAGCCAGGGGTACAATCAGCCCCAGCATTTT. Its protein product is CASSPSQGYNQPQHF.

This clonotype was observed at least ten times. The chain uses TRBV27 and TRBJ1-1, with D possibly TRBD1 on 5 matching bases. The germline V gene has CDR1 MNHEY and CDR2 SMNVEV (reference sequence). The CDR3 has 13 residues. V was clipped by 7 bases and J by 5 bases, with 14 bases between them. The CDR3 coding sequence is TGTGCCAGCAAAGCAGGGCTACCGACTGAAGCTTTCTTT. Residues: CASKAGLPTEAFF.

This clonotype came up many times. The V and J genes are TRBV28 and TRBJ2-7; tentatively, D is TRBD1 (5 bases). Germline V gene sequence: CDR1 MDHEN, CDR2 SYDVKM. CDR3 length: 12 amino acids. The ends were cut back, 6 bases at V and 6 bases at J, with 12 bases in the middle. The CDR3, as DNA: TGTGCCAGCAGCTTAGGGGCAGGCGAGCAGTACTTC. Its protein is CASSLGAGEQYF.

This clonotype appeared many times. V usage is TRBV6-2 or TRBV6-3 and J usage is TRBJ2-7; TRBD1 matches 9 bases. This CDR3 has 15 residues. With V trimmed by 4 bases and J by 3 bases, 7 bases remained unmatched. Germline V gene sequence: CDR1 MNHEY, CDR2 SVGEGT. The CDR3 is CASSLPGQGGYEQYV. As DNA, the CDR3 is TGTGCCAGCAGTTTACCGGGACAGGGTGGCTACGAGCAGTACGTC.

This clonotype was observed at least ten times. The chain is built from TRBV20-1 and TRBJ2-5; no firm D call. Germline CDR1 is DFQATT and CDR2 is SNEGSKA (reference sequence). This CDR3 region has 12 residues. Trimming took 1 base from V and 5 from J, leaving 8 bases between them. The CDR3 spells CSARAPLETQYF. The DNA for the CDR3 is TGCAGTGCTAGAGCTCCCTTGGAGACCCAGTACTTC.

As to this clonotype: This may be a read error, as it is one base from a much larger clone. The chain has TRBV12-3 or TRBV12-4 and TRBJ2-3; TRBD2 matches 10 bases. The CDR3 totals 19 residues. With V trimmed by 8 bases and J by 4 bases, 21 bases remained unmatched. CDR3 protein: CASCPNWASGSPPPDTQYF. The CDR3 bases are TGTGCCAGCTGTCCGAATTGGGCTAGCGGGAGTCCCCCCCCAGATACGCAGTATTTT.

This clonotype was seen at least ten times. This sequence joins TRBV4-1 and TRBJ1-5; D ambiguous. Per germline, CDR1 MGHRA and CDR2 YSYEKL. There are 15 residues in the CDR3. V lost 2 bases, J lost 3 bases, and 11 bases lay in between. CDR3 in DNA: TGCGCCAGCAGCCAACGGCGAGACTCCAATCAGCCCCAGCATTTT. It encodes CASSQRRDSNQPQHF.

The sample holds many counts of this clonotype. CDR3 sequence reads: CASRDRIGGQETQYF. The CDR3 DNA sequence: TGTGCCAGCAGAGACAGGATCGGGGGACAAGAGACCCAGTACTTC. This chain connects TRBV27 to TRBJ2-5, with D possibly being TRBD1 or TRBD2 (6 bases each). The CDR3 runs 15 residues. The V end was cut by 6 bases, the J end by 2 bases, with 16 bases between. CDR1 and CDR2 from the germline V gene are MNHEY and SMNVEV (reference sequence).

This clonotype was recorded many times. This rearrangement joins TRBV4-1 to TRBJ2-1; 9 bases agree with TRBD2. The CDR3 has 18 residues. CDR1 and CDR2 (germline): MGHRA, YSYEKL. V lost 0 bases to trimming and J lost 5 bases; unmatched junction nucleotides: 11. The CDR3 sequence: CASSQESGRLFGNNEQFF. For the CDR3, the DNA is TGCGCCAGCAGCCAAGAAAGCGGGAGGCTGTTCGGGAACAATGAGCAGTTCTTC.